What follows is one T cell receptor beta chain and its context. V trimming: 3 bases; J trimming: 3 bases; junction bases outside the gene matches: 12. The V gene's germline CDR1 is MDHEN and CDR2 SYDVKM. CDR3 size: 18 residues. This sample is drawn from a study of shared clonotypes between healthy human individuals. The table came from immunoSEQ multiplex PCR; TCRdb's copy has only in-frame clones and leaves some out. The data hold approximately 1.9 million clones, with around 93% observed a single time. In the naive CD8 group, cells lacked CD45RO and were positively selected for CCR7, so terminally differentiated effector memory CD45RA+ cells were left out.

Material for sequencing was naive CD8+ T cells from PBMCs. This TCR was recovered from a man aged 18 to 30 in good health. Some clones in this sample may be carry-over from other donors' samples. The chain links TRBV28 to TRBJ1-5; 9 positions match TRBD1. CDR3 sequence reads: CASSLPGGTGPYNQPQHF. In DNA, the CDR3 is TGTGCCAGCAGTTTGCCGGGGGGGACAGGGCCCTACAATCAGCCCCAGCATTTT.